These 14 T cell receptor beta chains were sequenced from one sample in a study of Ad26.COV2.S vaccination and SARS-CoV-2 variants. The method was immunoSEQ multiplex PCR; TCRdb's version includes in-frame clones alone and lacks a portion of them. The table has 350,000 to 500,000 clones, roughly 87% seen once. Noted treatment: around 19 received Ad26.COV2.S at low or high dose, single or two shots; a few received placebo; per-sample allocation not given. Specimens were obtained on day 63 following the first vaccine or placebo injection. This specimen was peripheral blood, taken in a trial of Ad26.COV2.S vaccine versus placebo. These receptors all stem from a person between 18 and 65 years old who received the Ad26.COV2.S COVID-19 vaccine or a placebo.

The J gene is TRBJ2-3, the V gene TRBV2; TRBD2 is a possible D gene (6 bases). The germline V gene encodes CDR1 SNHLY and CDR2 FYNNEI. The CDR3 is 14 amino acids. Trimming cost V 7 bases and J 2 bases, with 13 bases left between them. CDR3 residues: CASMAGTFTDTQYF. The CDR3 nucleotides read TGTGCCAGCATGGCGGGGACTTTCACAGATACGCAGTATTTT.

The DNA for the CDR3 is TGTGCCAGCTCCCTGACAGGGGGCAATCAGCCCCAGCATTTT. Its translation is CASSLTGGNQPQHF. The genes are TRBV27 and TRBJ1-5; 8 nucleotides align to TRBD1. The CDR3 runs to 14 residues. CDR1 is MNHEY, CDR2 SMNVEV, per germline (reference sequence). Germline trimming cut 8 bases from V and 2 bases from J; bases unmatched to any gene: 5.

This sequence joins TRBV29-1 and TRBJ2-3; TRBD2 is a possible D gene (6 bases). This CDR3 has 14 amino acids. Germline lookup yields CDR1 SQVTM and CDR2 ANQGSEA. V was pared by 3 bases and J by 8 bases, with 18 bases between. The CDR3 protein is CSVERVAVRGTQYF. The DNA of the CDR3 is TGCAGCGTTGAGAGGGTAGCGGTTCGAGGTACGCAGTATTTT.

The chain recombines TRBV5-1 with TRBJ2-1, with D uncertain. Trimming pared 1 base from V and 8 bases from J, leaving 7 bases between. Germline CDR1 and CDR2: SGHRS and YFSETQ. The CDR3 has 12 residues. The CDR3 DNA is TGCGCCAGCAGCTTGATTGGGTATGAGCAGTTCTTC. Translation gives CASSLIGYEQFF. Using reference TRBV5-1 and TRBJ2-1 for the parts outside the CDR3, the full variable domain is KAGVTQTPRYLIKTRGQQVTLSCSPISGHRSVSWYQQTPGQGLQFLFEYFSETQRNKGNFPGRFSGRQFSNSRSEMNVSTLELGDSALYLCASSLIGYEQFFGPGTRLTVL.

DNA for the CDR3: TGTGCCAGCAGCTACTCTGACGGGATTTACAATGAGCAGTTCTTC. This encodes CASSYSDGIYNEQFF. The J gene is TRBJ2-1, the V gene TRBV7-9; TRBD2 is a possible D gene (5 bases). In germline, CDR1 is SEHNR, CDR2 FQNEAQ (reference sequence). The CDR3 spans 15 residues. V lost 4 bases to trimming and J lost 4 bases, with 14 bases between them. Full variable domain (rest looked up from reference TRBV7-9 and TRBJ2-1): DTGVSQNPRHKITKRGQNVTFRCDPISEHNRLYWYRQTLGQGPEFLTYFQNEAQLEKSRLLSDRFSAERPKGSFSTLEIQRTEQGDSAMYLCASSYSDGIYNEQFFGPGTRLTVL.

The chain carries TRBV11-2 and TRBJ2-7; maybe TRBD1 (5 bases). The CDR3 extends over 15 amino acids. V was pared by 4 bases and J by 6 bases, with 19 bases between. Germline loops: CDR1 SGHAT, CDR2 FQNNGV. The CDR3: CASSSHWGPWGEQYF. The CDR3 DNA sequence: TGTGCCAGCAGCTCTCACTGGGGCCCCTGGGGCGAGCAGTACTTC. Together with reference TRBV11-2 and TRBJ2-7, the CDR3 gives the full variable domain: EAGVAQSPRYKIIEKRQSVAFWCNPISGHATLYWYQQILGQGPKLLIQFQNNGVVDDSQLPKDRFSAERLKGVDSTLKIQPAKLEDSAVYLCASSSHWGPWGEQYFGPGTRLTVT.

The V call is TRBV6-5, the J call TRBJ1-5, with a possible D match to TRBD1 (5 bases). Germline assignment: CDR1 MNHEY and CDR2 SVGAGI. The CDR3 has 15 amino acids. V lost 6 bases and J 4 bases, leaving 16 bases between the germline ends. Here the CDR3 reads CASSTGTSGNQPQHF. CDR3 nucleotide sequence: TGTGCCAGCAGCACCGGGACCTCAGGAAATCAGCCCCAGCATTTT.

The gene calls are TRBV10-3 and TRBJ1-4; 9 bases fit TRBD1. Germline assignment: CDR1 ENHRY and CDR2 SYGVKD. The CDR3 has 14 residues. With 6 bases clipped from V and 4 bases from J, the junction kept 3 bases outside the gene matches. The CDR3 loop reads CAISRTGDNEKLFF. Written as DNA, the CDR3 is TGTGCCATCAGCCGGACAGGGGATAATGAAAAACTGTTTTTT.

This clone has only one observation. The rearrangement joins TRBV15 to TRBJ2-5; 9 bases align to TRBD1. Germline V gene data show CDR1 as LNHNV and CDR2 as YYDKDF (reference sequence). CDR3 length: 15 amino acids. With V trimmed by 0 bases and J by 4 bases, 3 bases remained unmatched. The DNA of the CDR3 is TGTGCCACCAGCAGAGATCCGGGACAGGGAGAGACCCAGTACTTC. Amino acids: CATSRDPGQGETQYF. Variable domain in full (rest from reference TRBV15 and TRBJ2-5): DAMVIQNPRYQVTQFGKPVTLSCSQTLNHNVMYWYQQKSSQAPKLLFHYYDKDFNNEADTPDNFQSRRPNTSFCFLDIRSPGLGDTAMYLCATSRDPGQGETQYFGPGTRLLVL.

The gene calls are TRBV11-3 and TRBJ2-1; 11 nucleotides agree with TRBD2. This CDR3 has 17 residues. The V gene's germline CDR1 is SGHNT and CDR2 YENEEA. Trimming took 2 bases from V and 5 from J; bases not matched to a gene: 8. This CDR3 is CASSLFPSGGTHNEQFF. CDR3 in DNA: TGTGCCAGCAGCTTATTCCCTAGCGGGGGGACCCACAATGAGCAGTTCTTC.

The V and J genes are TRBV7-9 and TRBJ2-7, with TRBD1 matching 7 bases. Germline V gene lookup returns CDR1 SEHNR and CDR2 FQNEAQ (reference sequence). CDR3 length equals 13 residues. The V gene end was trimmed by 5 bases and the J gene end by 3 bases; junction bases not matched to a gene: 4. The CDR3 loop is CASSRDSRYEQYV. DNA of the CDR3: TGTGCCAGCAGCAGGGACAGCCGCTACGAGCAGTACGTC.

This clone was counted a few times. The chain couples TRBV5-1 to TRBJ1-2; D gene uncertain. V was trimmed by 1 base and J by 5 bases, leaving 12 bases between them. Germline-derived CDR1 and CDR2 are SGHRS and YFSETQ. CDR3 length equals 14 residues. The CDR3 bases are TGCGCCAGCAGCTTGAATAGGGAACCTTATGGCTACACCTTC. This sequence encodes CASSLNREPYGYTF. Full variable domain (outside the CDR3, taken from reference TRBV5-1 and TRBJ1-2): KAGVTQTPRYLIKTRGQQVTLSCSPISGHRSVSWYQQTPGQGLQFLFEYFSETQRNKGNFPGRFSGRQFSNSRSEMNVSTLELGDSALYLCASSLNREPYGYTFGSGTRLTVV.

The chain joins TRBV7-2 to TRBJ1-2; D remains ambiguous. Germline values: CDR1 SGHTA, CDR2 FQGNSA. The CDR3 is made up of 14 amino acids. The V gene lost 1 base and the J gene lost 8 bases, with 14 bases spanning the gap. The CDR3 here is CASSLVSTTGGYTF. In nucleotides, the CDR3 is TGTGCCAGCAGCTTAGTATCCACCACCGGCGGCTACACCTTC.

This chain links TRBV11-3 with TRBJ2-1; 7 nucleotides match TRBD2. The CDR3 has 16 amino acids. Germline V gives CDR1 SGHNT, CDR2 YENEEA. After removal of 5 bases from V and 4 bases from J, the junction contained 11 bases not matched to a gene. The CDR3 DNA reads as TGTGCCAGCAGCCCTCAGGGCGGGAGTTTTTACAATGAGCAGTTCTTC. Protein: CASSPQGGSFYNEQFF. Supplemented by reference TRBV11-3 and TRBJ2-1, the full variable domain reads EAGVVQSPRYKIIEKKQPVAFWCNPISGHNTLYWYLQNLGQGPELLIRYENEEAVDDSQLPKDRFSAERLKGVDSTLKIQPAELGDSAVYLCASSPQGGSFYNEQFFGPGTRLTVL.